The clone carrying this TCR beta chain has just one count. Its antigen is undetermined. 60 Vbeta and 13 Jbeta primers were used in PCR. Sequenced by immunoSEQ multiplex PCR; TCRdb stores in-frame clones only, minus some. The table shows some 140,000 clones, with 82% occurring only once. Looked up from germline, CDR1 is SEHNR and CDR2 is FQNEAQ (reference sequence). V lost 0 bases and J 6 bases, leaving 3 bases between the germline ends. The CDR3 totals 12 residues. This record comes from a study of cytomegalovirus exposure and HLA in healthy donors. Notes on the study in general: The authors judged a highly shared variant cluster likely a sequencing artifact.

The source of this sequence is a woman aged 45 to 65 in good health and CMV-seropositive. Sequencing was performed on PBMCs. This sequence joins TRBV7-9 and TRBJ2-1; D gene unclear. This CDR3 reads CASSLASNEQFF. CDR3 sequence (DNA): TGTGCCAGCAGCTTAGCGAGCAATGAGCAGTTCTTC.